This T cell receptor (beta chain) was sequenced in a study of CD8 T cells in Susac syndrome. General observations from the study: The study acknowledged a relatively small number of individuals in its TCR sequencing and HLA analysis.

From blood CD8+ and CD4+ T cells, the TCR beta chain was sequenced. There are 14 residues in the CDR3. Trimming left V 3 bases short and J 0 bases short, with 10 bases between. Germline assignment: CDR1 SQVTM and CDR2 ANQGSEA. RNA, at about 0.45 to 1 ug, was reverse transcribed with random hexamers. TCR beta CDR3 was amplified by immunoSEQ multiplex PCR. This amplification extended across 54 Vbeta and 13 Jbeta segments. TCRdb reanalysed the immunoSEQ multiplex PCR reads using MiXCR and keeps one entry per CDR3 protein. The table lists about 85,000 distinct CDR3 sequences, approximately 95% of them singletons. Note on this clonotype: No antigen is known for it.

The V call is TRBV29-1, the J call TRBJ2-3, with no clear D. The material sequenced was CD8+ T cells from PBMCs. The TCR was taken from a human donor with Susac syndrome. The CDR3 DNA reads as TGCAGCGTTGATGTCGGTTCTAGCACAGATACGCAGTATTTT. The encoded protein is CSVDVGSSTDTQYF.